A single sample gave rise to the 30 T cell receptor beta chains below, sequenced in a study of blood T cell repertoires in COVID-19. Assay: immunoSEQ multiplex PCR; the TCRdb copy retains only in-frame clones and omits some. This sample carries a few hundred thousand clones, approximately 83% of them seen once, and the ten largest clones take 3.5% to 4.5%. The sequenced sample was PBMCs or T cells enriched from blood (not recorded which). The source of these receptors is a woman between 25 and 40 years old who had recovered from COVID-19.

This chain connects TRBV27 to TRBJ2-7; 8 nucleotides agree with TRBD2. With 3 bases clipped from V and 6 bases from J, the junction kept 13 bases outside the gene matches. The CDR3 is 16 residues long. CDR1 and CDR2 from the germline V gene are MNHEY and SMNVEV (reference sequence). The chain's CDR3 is CASSFFLAGGLSEQYF. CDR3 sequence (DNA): TGTGCCAGCAGTTTTTTCCTGGCGGGGGGTTTGAGCGAGCAGTACTTC.

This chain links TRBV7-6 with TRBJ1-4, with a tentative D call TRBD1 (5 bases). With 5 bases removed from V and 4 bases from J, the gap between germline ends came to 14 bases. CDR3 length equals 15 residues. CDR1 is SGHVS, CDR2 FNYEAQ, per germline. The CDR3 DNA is TGTGCCAGCAGCCTTACAGGTTGGGGTAATGAAAAACTGTTTTTT. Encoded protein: CASSLTGWGNEKLFF.

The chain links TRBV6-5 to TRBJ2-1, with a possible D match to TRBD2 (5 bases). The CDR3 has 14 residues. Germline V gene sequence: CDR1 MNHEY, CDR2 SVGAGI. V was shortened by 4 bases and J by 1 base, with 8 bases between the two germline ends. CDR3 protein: CASSSRRSYNEQFF. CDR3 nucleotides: TGTGCCAGCAGTTCTCGGAGGTCCTACAATGAGCAGTTCTTC.

The CDR3 reads CASSQDRVAYNEQFF. The CDR3 DNA follows: TGCGCCAGCAGCCAAGACAGGGTAGCTTACAATGAGCAGTTCTTC. The rearrangement links TRBV4-1 to TRBJ2-1, with a tentative D call TRBD1 (5 bases). Trimming shortened V by 0 bases and J by 4 bases, and 10 bases separated the two germline ends. The CDR3 consists of 15 residues. Germline V gives CDR1 MGHRA, CDR2 YSYEKL.

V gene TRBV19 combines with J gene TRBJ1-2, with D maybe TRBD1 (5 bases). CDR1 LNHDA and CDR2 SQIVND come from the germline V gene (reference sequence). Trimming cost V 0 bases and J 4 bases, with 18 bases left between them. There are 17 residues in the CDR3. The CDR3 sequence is CASSIEAPPGVRYGYTF. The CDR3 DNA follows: TGTGCCAGTAGTATAGAGGCTCCCCCGGGGGTCCGCTATGGCTACACCTTC.

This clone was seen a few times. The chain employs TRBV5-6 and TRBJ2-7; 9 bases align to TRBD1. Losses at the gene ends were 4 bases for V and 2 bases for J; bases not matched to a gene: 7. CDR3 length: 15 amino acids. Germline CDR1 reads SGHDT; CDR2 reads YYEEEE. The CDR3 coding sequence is TGTGCCAGCAGCCTGCCGGGACAGGGACCCTACGAGCAGTACTTC. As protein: CASSLPGQGPYEQYF.

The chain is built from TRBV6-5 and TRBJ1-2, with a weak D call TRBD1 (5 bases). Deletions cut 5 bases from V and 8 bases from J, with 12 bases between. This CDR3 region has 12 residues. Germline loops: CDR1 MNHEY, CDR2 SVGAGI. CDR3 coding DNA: TGTGCCAGCAGTCCCCAGGGTCTCGGCTACACCTTC. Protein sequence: CASSPQGLGYTF.

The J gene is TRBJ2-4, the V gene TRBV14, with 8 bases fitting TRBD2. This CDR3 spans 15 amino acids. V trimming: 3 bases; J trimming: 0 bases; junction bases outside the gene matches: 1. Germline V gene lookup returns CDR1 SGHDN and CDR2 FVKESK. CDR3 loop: CASSQRGVAKNIQYF. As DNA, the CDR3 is TGTGCCAGCAGCCAGCGGGGGGTAGCCAAAAACATTCAGTACTTC.

The CDR3 spells CASSPRTGIKADTQYF. The CDR3 nucleotides are TGTGCCAGCAGCCCGAGGACAGGGATAAAGGCAGATACGCAGTATTTT. The rearrangement joins TRBV9 to TRBJ2-3; 8 bases fit TRBD1. Germline CDR1 is SGDLS and CDR2 is YYNGEE. The CDR3 sequence is 16 residues long. V gave up 4 bases and J gave up 4 bases; unmatched junction bases: 11.

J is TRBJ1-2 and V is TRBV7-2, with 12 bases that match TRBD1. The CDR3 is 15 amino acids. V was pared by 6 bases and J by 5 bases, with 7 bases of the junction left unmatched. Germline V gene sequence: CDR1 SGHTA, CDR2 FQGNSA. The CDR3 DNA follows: TGTGCCAGCAGACCGGGACAGGGGGCTTGGTATGGCTACACCTTC. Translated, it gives CASRPGQGAWYGYTF.

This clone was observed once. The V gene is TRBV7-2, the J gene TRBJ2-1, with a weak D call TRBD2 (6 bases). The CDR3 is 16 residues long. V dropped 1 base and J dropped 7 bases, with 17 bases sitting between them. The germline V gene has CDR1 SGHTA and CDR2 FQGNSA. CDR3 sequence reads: CASSLVYGIGRNEQFF. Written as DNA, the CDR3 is TGTGCCAGCAGCTTAGTATACGGGATAGGGAGGAATGAGCAGTTCTTC.

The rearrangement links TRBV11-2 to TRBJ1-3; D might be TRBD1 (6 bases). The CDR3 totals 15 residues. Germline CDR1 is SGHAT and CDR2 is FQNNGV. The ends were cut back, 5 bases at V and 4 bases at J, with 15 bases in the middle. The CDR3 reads CASSQLQGGGNTIYF. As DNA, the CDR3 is TGTGCCAGCAGCCAGCTACAGGGCGGGGGAAACACCATATATTTT.

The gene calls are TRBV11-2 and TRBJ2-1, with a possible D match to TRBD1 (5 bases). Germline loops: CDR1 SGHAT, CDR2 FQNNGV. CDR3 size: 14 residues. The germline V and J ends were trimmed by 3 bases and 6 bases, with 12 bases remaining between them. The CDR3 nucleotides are TGTGCCAGCAGCTTGGGGCTAAGGTTCAATGAGCAGTTCTTC. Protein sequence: CASSLGLRFNEQFF.

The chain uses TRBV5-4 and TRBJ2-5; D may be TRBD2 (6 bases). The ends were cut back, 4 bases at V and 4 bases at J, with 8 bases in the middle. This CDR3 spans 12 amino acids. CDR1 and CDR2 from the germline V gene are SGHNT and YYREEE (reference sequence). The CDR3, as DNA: TGTGCCAGCAGCGCGGGGTCAGAGACCCAGTACTTC. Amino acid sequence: CASSAGSETQYF.

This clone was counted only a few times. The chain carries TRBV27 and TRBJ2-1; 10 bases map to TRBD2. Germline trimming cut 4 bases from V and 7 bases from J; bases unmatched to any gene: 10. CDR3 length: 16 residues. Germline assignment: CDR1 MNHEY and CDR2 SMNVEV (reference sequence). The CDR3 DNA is TGTGCCAGCAGTTCCCGAGGGCTAGCGGGGGCTAATGAGCAGTTCTTC. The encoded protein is CASSSRGLAGANEQFF.

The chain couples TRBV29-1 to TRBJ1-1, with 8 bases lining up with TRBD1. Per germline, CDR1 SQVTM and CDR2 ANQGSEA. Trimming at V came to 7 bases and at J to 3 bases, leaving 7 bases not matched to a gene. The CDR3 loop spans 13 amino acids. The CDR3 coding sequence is TGCAGCGCAGCAGGGGGCGGGTACACTGAAGCTTTCTTT. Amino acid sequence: CSAAGGGYTEAFF. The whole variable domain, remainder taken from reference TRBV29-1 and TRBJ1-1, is SAVISQKPSRDICQRGTSLTIQCQVDSQVTMMFWYRQQPGQSLTLIATANQGSEATYESGFVIDKFPISRPNLTFSTLTVSNMSPEDSSIYLCSAAGGGYTEAFFGQGTRLTVV.

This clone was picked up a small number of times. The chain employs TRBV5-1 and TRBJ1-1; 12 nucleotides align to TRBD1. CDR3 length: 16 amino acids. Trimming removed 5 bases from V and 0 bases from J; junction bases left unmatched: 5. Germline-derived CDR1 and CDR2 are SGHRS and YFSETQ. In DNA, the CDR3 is TGCGCCAGCAGGCCGGGACAGGGGGCCTTGAACACTGAAGCTTTCTTT. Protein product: CASRPGQGALNTEAFF.

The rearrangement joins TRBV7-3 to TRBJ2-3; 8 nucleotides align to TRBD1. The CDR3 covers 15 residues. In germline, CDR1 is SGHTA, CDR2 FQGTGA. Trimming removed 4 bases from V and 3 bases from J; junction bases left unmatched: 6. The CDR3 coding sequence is TGTGCCAGCAGCTCCAGGGGGCTAGCTACAGATACGCAGTATTTT. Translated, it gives CASSSRGLATDTQYF.

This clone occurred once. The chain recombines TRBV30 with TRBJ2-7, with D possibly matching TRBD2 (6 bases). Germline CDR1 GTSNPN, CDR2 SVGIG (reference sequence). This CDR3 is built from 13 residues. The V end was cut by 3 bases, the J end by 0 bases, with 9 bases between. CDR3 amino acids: CAWSAGPSYEQYF. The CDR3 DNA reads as TGTGCCTGGAGCGCGGGACCCTCCTACGAGCAGTACTTC.

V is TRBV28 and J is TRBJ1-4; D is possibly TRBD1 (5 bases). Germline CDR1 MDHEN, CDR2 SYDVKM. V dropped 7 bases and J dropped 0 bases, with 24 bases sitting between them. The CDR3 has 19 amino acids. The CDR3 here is CASTPGGIWGLATNEKLFF. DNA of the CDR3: TGTGCCAGCACCCCAGGTGGTATTTGGGGACTTGCAACTAATGAAAAACTGTTTTTT.

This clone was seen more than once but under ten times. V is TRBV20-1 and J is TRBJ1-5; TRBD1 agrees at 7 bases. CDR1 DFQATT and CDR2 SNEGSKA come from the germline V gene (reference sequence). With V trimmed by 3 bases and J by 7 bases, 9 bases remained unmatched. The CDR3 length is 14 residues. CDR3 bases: TGCAGTGCTAGTTCCGACAGGGTCGGCCAGCCCCAGCATTTT. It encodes CSASSDRVGQPQHF.

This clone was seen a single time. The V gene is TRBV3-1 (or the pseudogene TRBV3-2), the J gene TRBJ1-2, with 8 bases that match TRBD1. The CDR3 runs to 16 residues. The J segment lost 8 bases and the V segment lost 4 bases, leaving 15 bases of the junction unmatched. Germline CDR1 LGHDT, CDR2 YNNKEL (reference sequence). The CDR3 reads CASSPYMRQGAEGYTF. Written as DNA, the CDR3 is TGTGCCAGCAGCCCCTATATGCGGCAGGGGGCAGAAGGCTACACCTTC.

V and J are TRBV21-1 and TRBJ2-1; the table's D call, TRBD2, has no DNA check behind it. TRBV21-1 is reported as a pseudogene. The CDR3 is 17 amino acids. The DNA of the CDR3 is TGTGCCAGCAGCAAAGTAACTGGGGGGTCCCTCTACAATGAGCAGTTCTTC. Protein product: CASSKVTGGSLYNEQFF.

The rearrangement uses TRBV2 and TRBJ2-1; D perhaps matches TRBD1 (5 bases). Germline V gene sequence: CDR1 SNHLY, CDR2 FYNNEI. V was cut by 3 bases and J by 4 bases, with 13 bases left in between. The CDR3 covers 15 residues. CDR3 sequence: CASSDGGREYNEQFF. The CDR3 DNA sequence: TGTGCCAGCAGTGACGGCGGCAGGGAATACAATGAGCAGTTCTTC.

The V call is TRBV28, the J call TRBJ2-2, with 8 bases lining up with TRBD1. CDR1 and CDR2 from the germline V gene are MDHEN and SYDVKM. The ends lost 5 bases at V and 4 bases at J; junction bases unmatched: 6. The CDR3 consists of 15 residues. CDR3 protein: CASSLYRGSTGELFF. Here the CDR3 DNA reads TGTGCCAGCAGTCTATACAGGGGGAGCACCGGGGAGCTGTTTTTT. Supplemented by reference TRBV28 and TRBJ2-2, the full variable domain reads DVKVTQSSRYLVKRTGEKVFLECVQDMDHENMFWYRQDPGLGLRLIYFSYDVKMKEKGDIPEGYSVSREKKERFSLILESASTNQTSMYLCASSLYRGSTGELFFGEGSRLTVL.

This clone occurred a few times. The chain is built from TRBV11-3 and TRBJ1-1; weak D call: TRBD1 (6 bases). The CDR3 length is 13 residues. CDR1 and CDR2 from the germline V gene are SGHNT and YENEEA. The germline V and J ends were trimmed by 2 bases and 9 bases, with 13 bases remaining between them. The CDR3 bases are TGTGCCAGCAGCTTACATAGACAGGAAAAAGCTTTCTTT. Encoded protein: CASSLHRQEKAFF.

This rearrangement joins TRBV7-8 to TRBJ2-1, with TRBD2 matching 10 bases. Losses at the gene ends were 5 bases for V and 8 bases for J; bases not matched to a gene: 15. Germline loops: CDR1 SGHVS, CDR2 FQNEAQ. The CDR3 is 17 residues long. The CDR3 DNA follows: TGTGCCAGCAGCGTTTCCGCAACTAGCGGGGTTACCGATGAGCAGTTCTTC. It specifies CASSVSATSGVTDEQFF. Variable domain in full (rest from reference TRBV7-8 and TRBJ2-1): GAGVSQSPRYKVAKRGQDVALRCDPISGHVSLFWYQQALGQGPEFLTYFQNEAQLDKSGLPSDRFFAERPEGSVSTLKIQRTQQEDSAVYLCASSVSATSGVTDEQFFGPGTRLTVL.

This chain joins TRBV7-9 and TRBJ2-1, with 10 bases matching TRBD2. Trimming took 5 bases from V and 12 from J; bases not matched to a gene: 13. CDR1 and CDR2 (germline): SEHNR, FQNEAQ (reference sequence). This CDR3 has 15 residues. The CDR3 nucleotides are TGTGCCAGCAGCCTTAGCGGGGGGCCCAATGAGCGGCAGTTCTTC. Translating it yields CASSLSGGPNERQFF. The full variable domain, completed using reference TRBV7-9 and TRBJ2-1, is DTGVSQNPRHKITKRGQNVTFRCDPISEHNRLYWYRQTLGQGPEFLTYFQNEAQLEKSRLLSDRFSAERPKGSFSTLEIQRTEQGDSAMYLCASSLSGGPNERQFFGPGTRLTVL.

CDR3 sequence: CASSWPGGYEQYF. In nucleotides, the CDR3 is TGTGCCAGCAGCTGGCCAGGGGGCTACGAGCAGTACTTC. This rearrangement joins TRBV7-9 to TRBJ2-7, with TRBD1 matching over 7 bases. The J segment lost 3 bases and the V segment lost 4 bases, leaving 3 bases of the junction unmatched. CDR1 and CDR2 from the germline V gene are SEHNR and FQNEAQ (reference sequence). The CDR3 totals 13 residues.

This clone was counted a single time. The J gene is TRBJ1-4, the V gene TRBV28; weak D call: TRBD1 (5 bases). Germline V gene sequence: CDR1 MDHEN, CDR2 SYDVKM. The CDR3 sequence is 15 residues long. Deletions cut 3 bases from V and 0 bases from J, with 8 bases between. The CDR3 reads CASSLDTSTNEKLFF. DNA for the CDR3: TGTGCCAGCAGTTTGGACACCTCAACTAATGAAAAACTGTTTTTT.